This T cell receptor (beta chain) is from a study of identical twins (dated by TCRdb to 2016 to 2017). Background on the whole study: To test whether fetal clonotypes persist, this study deep-sequenced TCR alpha and beta repertoires from monozygotic twins, from unrelated adults of various ages, and from cord blood. To rule out contamination, replicate twin experiments were performed at different times with different library preparation protocols.

The CDR3 goes from the cysteine to the phenylalanine over 14 residues. The DNA shown is the 42-base CDR3, in frame from base 1. From V the trimming removes 4 bases and from J it removes 8 bases, while the gene matches leave 3 bases of the junction unaccounted for. CDR1 and CDR2 are drawn from the germline V gene (reference sequence): MNHEY, SMNVEV. What the study reported, not specific to this receptor: Invariant T cells such as MAIT and iNKT could partly confound zero-insertion analyses, although diverse VJ usage argued against such confounding for most clonotypes. Abundant cord blood beta clonotypes carried fewer insertions; young adult naive repertoires showed a weaker similar trend, while memory repertoires showed none. Out-of-frame TCR alpha sharing in monozygotic twins was systematically underestimated by recombination models, whereas sharing between unrelated individuals was in agreement with the recombination models. Because the same donors could not be followed over many years, the conclusions relied on cross-sectional statistical analysis. A weaker excess of twin sharing was found in beta out-of-frame sequences because the signal-to-noise ratio was lowered by fewer shared sequences. Compared with coincidental sharing between unrelated individuals, an excess of low generation-probability sequences was observed among out-of-frame TCR alpha sequences shared between twins.

Libraries came from 5' RACE. The run used an Illumina HiSeq 2000. A universal primer binding site was added through template switching, and the final cDNA carried a unique molecular identifier so that TCR cDNA molecules could be counted accurately. Specific primers in the conserved constant-segment region were used to synthesize first-strand cDNA for the TCR alpha and beta chains. To control for contamination, every cDNA library was double barcoded, receiving both a SMART-Mk sample barcode and Illumina barcodes. Two successive PCR steps introduced TruSeq adapter sequences along with Illumina sample barcodes. The Illumina HiSeq platform was used with custom primers to sequence TCR alpha and beta cDNA libraries. Concerning the study's data processing: Unique molecular identifiers were extracted from raw reads with MiGEC, and CDR3 positions were determined with MiXCR. For each individual, recombination models were inferred using an EM algorithm with the repgenHMM and IGoR tools. Shared clonotype analysis was performed with the tcR package in R, normalizing sharing by the product of cloneset sizes. Out-of-frame nonproductive sequences were analyzed to study raw recombination free of thymic and clonal selection effects. TCRdb reanalyzed the raw reads on its own, using fastp at Q25 for trimming and MiXCR for clone calling, and kept in-frame beta chains. Each CDR3 protein gets just one entry, which takes the most common genes and DNA from the rows behind it. The V and J calls and clone size come from TCRdb's table, not from the authors' own analysis. The sample records about 190,000 distinct CDR3 sequences, 15% to 20% of which are singletons. The ten largest make up 40% of the sample.

Only healthy Caucasian donors were included. The twin cohort comprised three pairs of female monozygotic twins, all aged about 18 to 29 years. Positive isolation kits from Invitrogen were used to isolate the CD4+ and CD8+ T cell populations. As for this clonotype: Its antigen is still unknown. One base away there is no much larger clone; base qualities are not given.

These data were also reused for a study on T cells expressing NK-cell markers. The second study also describes: In sorted CD3+CD56+NKG2C+, CD3+CD56+NKG2C- and CD3+CD56-NKG2C+ T-cell subsets from 7 or 8 donors, TCR beta-chain repertoires were profiled. Of the eight sequenced donors, seven were found to be HCMV-seropositive and one was found to be HCMV-seronegative. To restrict sorting to alphabetaTCR-expressing T cells, an anti-gammadeltaTCR antibody was added in several experiments. In several donors, the dominant CD3+CD56+NKG2C+ clonotypes were found to rank among the top 10 CD8+ clonotypes and to make up roughly 1.0-7.5% of CD8+ T cells. Those dominant clonotypes were again the most abundant among CD3+CD56-NKG2C+ cells in a few donors, at roughly 25-60.1%. Whether the expanded NKG2C-expressing T cell clones were specific for HCMV antigens remained unclear. All eight donors whose samples were sequenced were randomly selected healthy volunteers, three of them men and five women. To determine HCMV serostatus, a commercial ELISA kit was used to detect HCMV-specific IgG in serum. MIGEC was used to demultiplex reads and group reads by UMI, and MiTCR was used to assemble and quantify clonotypes. Only TCR cDNA sequences supported by at least two reads were kept to exclude erroneous sequences. The tcR package was used for downstream repertoire analysis, and clonotypes were matched across fractions by CDR3 nucleotide sequence plus V segment. VDJmatch was used to annotate antigen specificity against VDJdb, with one amino acid substitution allowed in CDR3.

The sequence joins TRBV27 to TRBJ2-1; 12 junctional bases match TRBD2. The receptor was derived from a woman between 18 and 29 years old in good health. The sample taken for sequencing was CD8+ T cells sorted from blood. The CDR3 corresponds to CASSYGTSGYEQFF. In nucleotides, the sequence is TGTGCCAGCAGTTATGGGACTAGCGGGTATGAGCAGTTCTTC.